The 32 T cell receptor beta chains in this list originate from one sample, sequenced in a study of siplizumab effects on memory and regulatory T cells. The assay was immunoSEQ multiplex PCR, and TCRdb's table has in-frame clones only and misses some. The sample shows about 110,000 clones, just over 90% of them seen only once. The sequenced sample was Tregs sorted from blood. The receptor set was obtained from a human donor in good health.

CDR3 nucleotides: TGTGCCAGCTCACCACTTTCGGGACTAGCCGCCCCAGATACGCAGTATTTT. Amino acids: CASSPLSGLAAPDTQYF. The chain couples TRBV18 to TRBJ2-3, with 9 bases fitting TRBD2. V dropped 1 base and J dropped 4; count of bases not matched to a gene: 9. Germline V gene sequence: CDR1 KGHSH, CDR2 LQKENI. This CDR3 is built from 17 residues.

This sequence joins TRBV6-6 and TRBJ1-2, with 8 nucleotides matching TRBD1. Germline-derived CDR1 and CDR2 are MNHNY and SVGAGI (reference sequence). With 6 bases clipped from V and 7 bases from J, the junction kept 10 bases outside the gene matches. The CDR3 is 14 amino acids. CDR3 coding DNA: TGTGCCAGCAGAAGGGGGGGACAGGCCGTTGGCTACACCTTC. It codes for CASRRGGQAVGYTF.

This rearrangement joins TRBV18 to TRBJ2-6; D is unclear. Trimming removed 2 bases from V and 0 bases from J, with 5 bases in between. There are 15 residues in the CDR3. Germline lookup yields CDR1 KGHSH and CDR2 LQKENI. This CDR3 is CASSPENSGANVLTF. The CDR3 nucleotides are TGTGCCAGCTCACCAGAAAACTCTGGGGCCAACGTCCTGACTTTC.

The chain uses TRBV19 and TRBJ1-4, with a weak D call TRBD1 (6 bases). Germline-derived CDR1 and CDR2 are LNHDA and SQIVND (reference sequence). The V end lost 7 bases, the J end lost 8 bases, and 17 bases lay between the germline ends. The CDR3 consists of 14 residues. The CDR3 DNA reads as TGTGCCAGTAACCTCCGGAGGCAGGGGGAAAAACTGTTTTTT. Translating gives CASNLRRQGEKLFF.

Only one count was recorded for this clone. The chain's CDR3 is CASSPLNSNQPQHF. The CDR3 DNA reads TGTGCCAGTAGCCCATTAAATAGCAATCAGCCCCAGCATTTT. This sequence joins TRBV19 and TRBJ1-5; D gene ambiguous. The germline gives CDR1 LNHDA, CDR2 SQIVND (reference sequence). This CDR3 region has 14 residues. Trimming removed 6 bases from V and 0 bases from J, with 9 bases in between.

This chain uses TRBV18 with TRBJ2-5; D gene unclear. Per the germline V gene, CDR1 is KGHSH and CDR2 is LQKENI. This CDR3 spans 16 amino acids. V was trimmed by 1 base and J by 1 base, leaving 13 bases between them. In DNA, the CDR3 is TGTGCCAGCTCACCACGGCTAGGCAGTCTCCAAGAGACCCAGTACTTC. Residues: CASSPRLGSLQETQYF.

This chain joins TRBV5-6 and TRBJ2-5; 10 positions match TRBD2. The V gene end was trimmed by 5 bases and the J gene end by 4 bases; junction bases not matched to a gene: 11. This CDR3 spans 16 amino acids. Germline CDR1 and CDR2: SGHDT and YYEEEE. The CDR3 reads CASSIRASGSVETQYF. CDR3 in DNA: TGTGCCAGCAGTATCCGGGCTAGCGGGAGTGTAGAGACCCAGTACTTC.

The V and J genes are TRBV6-1 and TRBJ1-5; D not resolved. Germline CDR1 is MNHNS and CDR2 is SASEGT. Trimming removed 4 bases from V and 1 base from J, with 11 bases in between. The CDR3 consists of 15 residues. Here the CDR3 reads CASSVYGTSNQPQHF. CDR3 in DNA: TGTGCCAGCAGTGTATACGGAACAAGCAATCAGCCCCAGCATTTT.

Only one count was recorded for this clone. The genes are TRBV29-1 and TRBJ1-2; D is perhaps TRBD1 (5 bases). This CDR3 is 13 amino acids long. With 3 bases removed from V and 4 bases from J, the gap between germline ends came to 12 bases. The germline V gene has CDR1 SQVTM and CDR2 ANQGSEA. Here the CDR3 DNA reads TGCAGCGTTGAGTACAGGTCCATCTATGGCTACACCTTC. Its translation is CSVEYRSIYGYTF.

V is TRBV6-1 and J is TRBJ2-7; 8 bases are a match to TRBD1. The CDR3 totals 15 residues. Per germline, CDR1 MNHNS and CDR2 SASEGT. Losses at the gene ends were 5 bases for V and 3 bases for J; bases not matched to a gene: 9. The CDR3 region is CASSFDTGGYYEQYF. Here the CDR3 DNA reads TGTGCCAGCAGTTTCGATACAGGGGGATACTACGAGCAGTACTTC.

V usage is TRBV4-1 and J usage is TRBJ1-2; D perhaps matches TRBD1 (6 bases). Trimming cost V 1 base and J 2 bases, with 8 bases left between them. The CDR3 runs 14 residues. The V gene's germline CDR1 is MGHRA and CDR2 YSYEKL. The CDR3 reads CASSQATGNYGYTF. As DNA, the CDR3 is TGCGCCAGCAGCCAAGCTACAGGGAACTATGGCTACACCTTC.

In its sample, this clone was seen a few times. V usage is TRBV12-2 and J usage is TRBJ1-4. TRBV12-2 is termed a pseudogene. The CDR3 is made up of 18 amino acids. The CDR3 DNA reads as TGTGCAAGTCGCTTAGCCGGGCCGCCAACCTCGACTAATGAAAAACTGTTTTTT. This encodes CASRLAGPPTSTNEKLFF.

The chain has TRBV6-5 and TRBJ2-1, with a possible D match to TRBD2 (7 bases). This CDR3 is built from 14 residues. Germline V gives CDR1 MNHEY, CDR2 SVGAGI. The ends were cut back, 4 bases at V and 16 bases at J, with 23 bases in the middle. The CDR3 DNA reads as TGTGCCAGCAGTTCCCCCACCCCCTCGGGGGGCGAATTCTTC. Translating gives CASSSPTPSGGEFF.

The chain carries TRBV7-9 and TRBJ1-1; D gene unclear. From germline, CDR1 is SEHNR and CDR2 FQNEAQ (reference sequence). With 4 bases removed from V and 4 bases from J, the gap between germline ends came to 4 bases. The CDR3 totals 11 residues. CDR3 nucleotides: TGTGCCAGCAGCTCTCTCACTGAAGCTTTCTTT. Translated, it gives CASSSLTEAFF.

V and J are TRBV9 and TRBJ1-2; tentative D call: TRBD1 (5 bases). The CDR3 is 13 residues long. Deletions cut 4 bases from V and 10 bases from J, with 17 bases between. Looked up from germline, CDR1 is SGDLS and CDR2 is YYNGEE. CDR3 DNA: TGTGCCAGCAGCCGAGCGCGAGGGGATGTCTACACCTTC. It specifies CASSRARGDVYTF. Based on the CDR3 plus reference TRBV9 and TRBJ1-2, the full variable domain is DSGVTQTPKHLITATGQRVTLRCSPRSGDLSVYWYQQSLDQGLQFLIQYYNGEERAKGNILERFSAQQFPDLHSELNLSSLELGDSALYFCASSRARGDVYTFGSGTRLTVV.

This clone was found a few times. The chain joins TRBV7-9 to TRBJ1-1; a weak D match, TRBD1 (6 bases). The germline V gene encodes CDR1 SEHNR and CDR2 FQNEAQ (reference sequence). CDR3 length equals 12 residues. Trimming cost V 5 bases and J 8 bases, with 12 bases left between them. The CDR3 is CASSPTGNEAFF. For the CDR3, the DNA is TGTGCCAGCAGCCCTACAGGGAACGAAGCTTTCTTT.

The J gene is TRBJ1-2, the V gene TRBV4-2, with a possible D match to TRBD1 (6 bases). This CDR3 region has 15 residues. V was clipped by 4 bases and J by 2 bases, with 14 bases between them. From germline, CDR1 is LGHNA and CDR2 YNFKEQ. The CDR3 reads CASSPSPDRNYGYTF. The DNA for the CDR3 is TGTGCCAGCAGCCCCTCCCCCGACAGGAACTATGGCTACACCTTC.

V is TRBV5-4 and J is TRBJ2-1, with D perhaps matching TRBD2 (7 bases). Germline CDR1 reads SGHNT; CDR2 reads YYREEE (reference sequence). CDR3 length: 14 residues. The V end lost 4 bases, the J end lost 2 bases, and 10 bases lay between the germline ends. The CDR3 DNA follows: TGTGCCAGCAGCATGGGGGGGCCCTACAATGAGCAGTTCTTC. Amino acid sequence: CASSMGGPYNEQFF. The whole variable domain, filled in from reference TRBV5-4 and TRBJ2-1, reads ETGVTQSPTHLIKTRGQQVTLRCSSQSGHNTVSWYQQALGQGPQFIFQYYREEENGRGNFPPRFSGLQFPNYSSELNVNALELDDSALYLCASSMGGPYNEQFFGPGTRLTVL.

V gene TRBV5-8 combines with J gene TRBJ2-2; D possibly corresponds to TRBD2 (5 bases). Germline CDR1 and CDR2: SGHTS and YDEGEE. Trimming took off 5 bases at V and 7 bases at J, with 15 bases between the two ends. The CDR3 contains 14 residues. CDR3: CASRPLGVIGELFF. In DNA form, the CDR3 reads TGTGCCAGCAGACCCCTCGGGGTAATCGGGGAGCTGTTTTTT.

This clone has more than one count but fewer than ten. A junction end diverges from the germline sequence, so it may reflect a read error. This chain connects TRBV10-3 to TRBJ1-2; TRBD1 agrees at 11 bases. Germline V gene lookup returns CDR1 ENHRY and CDR2 SYGVKD. The CDR3 is made up of 13 amino acids. The CDR3 DNA sequence: TGTGCCATCAGTGAGTCGAGGGACAGGGGGAACGTCTTC. It encodes CAISESRDRGNVF.

About this clone: One end of the junction fails to match germline, which may point to a read error. The chain joins TRBV5-1 to TRBJ1-1; D not certain. Germline CDR1 reads SGHRS; CDR2 reads YFSETQ. CDR3 size: 13 residues. CDR3 nucleotides: TGTGCCAGCAGTTCCGGACTCGACACTGAAGCTTTCTTT. It is translated as CASSSGLDTEAFF.

This clone is a singleton in its sample. V is TRBV27 and J is TRBJ2-5, with 11 nucleotides matching TRBD1. CDR3 size: 14 residues. Germline V CDR1 and CDR2: MNHEY, SMNVEV (reference sequence). J lost 4 bases, V lost 5 bases, and 3 bases had no gene match. The CDR3 here is CASSGQGAGETQYF. In DNA, the CDR3 is TGTGCCAGCAGTGGACAGGGGGCTGGAGAGACCCAGTACTTC.

V usage is TRBV2 and J usage is TRBJ1-5; no reliable D call. This CDR3 is built from 14 residues. Per germline, CDR1 SNHLY and CDR2 FYNNEI. The V end was cut by 3 bases, the J end by 4 bases, with 10 bases between. CDR3 sequence (DNA): TGTGCCAGCAGTGAGATCGGGAGGAATCAGCCCCAGCATTTT. Translated, it gives CASSEIGRNQPQHF.

This chain joins TRBV5-6 and TRBJ1-3, with a tentative D call TRBD1 (5 bases). The ends were cut back, 2 bases at V and 2 bases at J, with 8 bases in the middle. The germline CDR1 and CDR2 sequences are SGHDT and YYEEEE. CDR3 size: 14 residues. This CDR3 reads CASSFRDAGNTIYF. As DNA, the CDR3 is TGTGCCAGCAGCTTCCGGGACGCTGGAAACACCATATATTTT.

This chain connects TRBV28 to TRBJ1-5; 7 nucleotides line up with TRBD1. CDR1 MDHEN and CDR2 SYDVKM come from the germline V gene. The CDR3 has 15 residues. With V trimmed by 2 bases and J by 2 bases, 3 bases remained unmatched. The CDR3 coding sequence is TGTGCCAGCAGTTTAATAGGGGGCGGCAATCAGCCCCAGCATTTT. Amino acid sequence: CASSLIGGGNQPQHF. The whole variable domain, remainder taken from reference TRBV28 and TRBJ1-5, is DVKVTQSSRYLVKRTGEKVFLECVQDMDHENMFWYRQDPGLGLRLIYFSYDVKMKEKGDIPEGYSVSREKKERFSLILESASTNQTSMYLCASSLIGGGNQPQHFGDGTRLSIL.

V is TRBV2 and J is TRBJ1-1; no firm D call. The CDR3 totals 12 residues. V dropped 7 bases and J dropped 5 bases, with 11 bases sitting between them. The germline gives CDR1 SNHLY, CDR2 FYNNEI. CDR3 nucleotides: TGTGCCAGCACAGCGGCGATAACTGAAGCTTTCTTT. As protein: CASTAAITEAFF.

In this sample, this clone turned up once. This rearrangement joins TRBV19 to TRBJ1-1, with TRBD1 identical over 9 bases. The V segment lost 1 base and the J segment 5 bases; nucleotides outside the gene matches: 2. The CDR3 is made up of 14 amino acids. Germline loops: CDR1 LNHDA, CDR2 SQIVND (reference sequence). The CDR3 is CASSIAGTGTEAFF. In nucleotides, the CDR3 is TGTGCCAGTAGTATAGCGGGGACAGGGACTGAAGCTTTCTTT. Full variable domain (rest looked up from reference TRBV19 and TRBJ1-1): DGGITQSPKYLFRKEGQNVTLSCEQNLNHDAMYWYRQDPGQGLRLIYYSQIVNDFQKGDIAEGYSVSREKKESFPLTVTSAQKNPTAFYLCASSIAGTGTEAFFGQGTRLTVV.

The CDR3 DNA is TGTGCCAGCAAACAGGAGGGACTAGCGGTTTACAATGAGCAGTTCTTC. The encoded protein is CASKQEGLAVYNEQFF. V usage is TRBV7-8 and J usage is TRBJ2-1, with TRBD2 identical over 11 bases. CDR1 and CDR2 (germline): SGHVS, FQNEAQ. V trimming: 7 bases; J trimming: 4 bases; junction bases outside the gene matches: 9. This CDR3 is 16 amino acids long. Drawing the rest from reference TRBV7-8 and TRBJ2-1, the complete variable domain is GAGVSQSPRYKVAKRGQDVALRCDPISGHVSLFWYQQALGQGPEFLTYFQNEAQLDKSGLPSDRFFAERPEGSVSTLKIQRTQQEDSAVYLCASKQEGLAVYNEQFFGPGTRLTVL.

This chain connects TRBV2 to TRBJ2-7; 8 nucleotides agree with TRBD1. With V trimmed by 7 bases and J by 0 bases, 5 bases remained unmatched. Germline CDR1 is SNHLY and CDR2 is FYNNEI. There are 14 residues in the CDR3. Here the CDR3 reads CASKGQGLSYEQYF. The CDR3 DNA follows: TGTGCCAGCAAAGGACAGGGTCTCTCCTACGAGCAGTACTTC.

This clone was picked up a small number of times. The chain uses TRBV30 and TRBJ2-2; 11 positions agree with TRBD2. The CDR3 has 14 amino acids. The V gene end was trimmed by 7 bases and the J gene end by 0 bases; junction bases not matched to a gene: 1. In germline, CDR1 is GTSNPN, CDR2 SVGIG (reference sequence). The CDR3 sequence is CAFSGRANTGELFF. CDR3 in DNA: TGTGCCTTTAGCGGGAGGGCGAACACCGGGGAGCTGTTTTTT.

The chain uses TRBV18 and TRBJ1-5; TRBD1 might be the D (6 bases). V gave up 4 bases and J gave up 5 bases, with 12 bases separating them. The germline V gene encodes CDR1 KGHSH and CDR2 LQKENI. The CDR3 totals 14 residues. The CDR3 loop is CASSLTGPHQPQHF. In DNA, the CDR3 is TGTGCCAGCTCACTCACAGGGCCTCATCAGCCCCAGCATTTT.

Only one count was recorded for this clone. The V gene is TRBV7-6, the J gene TRBJ1-2; 7 bases line up with TRBD1. The CDR3 consists of 17 residues. The junction had 21 bases not matched to a gene; V was cut back by 6 bases and J by 8 bases. Germline V CDR1 and CDR2: SGHVS, FNYEAQ. The CDR3 nucleotides read TGTGCCAGCAGTCCTAGTCAAAGGGGGACAGTCTCACTCGGCTACACCTTC. Amino acids: CASSPSQRGTVSLGYTF.